Reported below is one T cell receptor (beta chain). This clone has just one count. Its antigen is unknown. Base qualities are not at hand, and no much larger clone is one base apart. V loses 5 bases at its end and J loses 5 bases; junction bases beyond the gene matches: 4. Reading from cysteine to phenylalanine, the CDR3 counts 14 amino acids. Left in the record is the CDR3 DNA by itself, 42 bases read in frame from the first base. As encoded in the germline V gene, CDR1 is MGHDK while CDR2 is SYGVNS. This entry is derived from a study of PD-L1 blockade in urothelial cancer (dated by TCRdb to 2016 to 2017). For context, the study as a whole: Every patient began therapy at some point between 2014 and 2015 and was given atezolizumab 1,200 mg intravenously every 3 weeks. About 85% of the roughly 29 patients were identified as males with urothelial cancer of bladder origin, and a prior smoking history was reported by 18 of 29 patients. Patients had an ECOG performance status of 0 or 1 and had received between 0 and 3 prior chemotherapy regimens. Blood samples were analyzed at two time points: 3 weeks after treatment start (second dose) and 6 weeks after treatment start. Blood samples gave a median of around 140,000 T cells and approximately 85,000 unique TCRs, with a median clonality of around 0.074. Somatic, immune and clinical correlates of response to PD-L1 blockade with atezolizumab in urothelial cancer were the focus of an exploratory multi-omic analysis. TCR sequencing covered pretreatment tumor samples and matched, serially collected peripheral blood taken before and after atezolizumab treatment. Durable clinical benefit was defined as progression-free survival longer than 6 months, and TCR features were also tested against progression-free and overall survival. Whole exome sequencing and RNA sequencing of pretreatment tumors were performed alongside TCR sequencing in the same patients. Durable clinical benefit was achieved by nine patients and was not achieved by 20 patients. Pretreatment blood TCR-seq was available for twenty-nine patients, at least one posttreatment blood collection was obtained for roughly 24 patients, and tumor TCR-seq was available for roughly 24 patients.

A cohort of roughly 30 patients with locally advanced or metastatic urothelial carcinoma, treated at Memorial Sloan Kettering on a trial protocol, was included. Peripheral blood mononuclear cells were collected pretreatment and during treatment, with between 1 and 8 total time points per patient. The Qiagen DNeasy Blood extraction kit was used to purify genomic DNA from total PBMCs and from tumor samples. PBMCs were collected pretreatment and during treatment, and were isolated and stored as previously described. General findings and caveats noted by the study authors: Among patients with durable benefit, tumor-associated TCR clones showed greater expansion in peripheral blood 3 weeks after treatment started (n of about 20, p = 0.022). Because the sample size was small (n of about 29) and many exploratory analyses were performed, the results are intended to be hypothesis-generating. A pretreatment peripheral blood TCR clonality below the median was linked to improved progression-free and overall survival.

Each PCR received spiked-in synthetic TCR analog templates so that absolute template abundance could be estimated from read counts. Using the immunoSEQ assay, TCRbeta CDR3 regions were amplified from genomic DNA with bias-controlled V and J gene primers. Sequencing of rearranged TCRbeta segments was done at approximately 20X coverage. Concerning the study's data processing: Sequencing errors were corrected by clustering and CDR3s were annotated against IMGT to assign V, D and J genes. Out-of-frame and stop-codon sequences were excluded, and only productive TCRbeta rearrangements were used in downstream analyses. Clonality was computed as one minus Shannon entropy normalized by the log of the number of unique productive sequences. Fisher's exact test with Benjamini-Hochberg correction, using a cutoff of adjusted p below 0.01, was how clones that differed between time points or between blood and tumor were identified. Held by TCRdb, this immuneACCESS table contains in-frame sequences only and omits some clones. Under half of the omission traces to an unresolved V gene where checked; the cause of the rest is unknown. D and trimming come from the DNA, and the V and J calls and clone size come from that table. The sample includes about 20,000 clones, with about 86% observed a single time. 3.7% of the sample goes to the ten largest clones.

In this chain, TRBV25-1 is recombined with TRBJ1-3, with TRBD1 matching 9 junction bases. This clonotype was obtained from a man in his fifties or sixties with urothelial cancer. The starting material was PBMCs, obtained around atezolizumab (anti-PD-L1) treatment. The CDR3 reads as follows: CASSKQGARNTIYF. The nucleotide sequence is given as TGTGCCAGCAGTAAACAGGGGGCTAGAAACACCATATATTTT.